This entry describes one TCR beta chain. Antigen: not known. This sample is drawn from a study of graft-versus-host responses after intestinal transplantation. CDR1 and CDR2 (germline): SGDLS, YYNGEE. V lost 4 bases and J 10 bases, leaving 12 bases between the germline ends. CDR3 length equals 13 residues. The repertoire was sequenced with immunoSEQ multiplex PCR; TCRdb's copy has only in-frame clones and lacks some. Of roughly 89,000 clones detected, approximately 90% appear once; the ten largest clones hold around 0.17%. The rearrangement links TRBV9 to TRBJ1-6; D may be TRBD1 (6 bases). The TCR comes from a human donor who received an intestinal transplant. The sequenced sample was unstimulated CD4+ T cells sorted from spleen or lymph node cells, obtained before intestinal transplant. DNA of the CDR3: TGTGCCAGCAGCCTTCACAGGGTCTCACCCCTCCACTTT. It encodes CASSLHRVSPLHF.